The clone carrying this T cell receptor (beta chain) was recorded once. The data originate from a study of PD-L1 blockade in urothelial cancer. Study overall: Male patients with bladder-origin urothelial cancer numbered about nine tenths of the roughly 29. Researchers found blood samples held a median of about 130,000 T cells. Blood was evaluated 3 weeks (second dose) and 6 weeks after therapy began.

The time point is: pretreatment peripheral blood. The number of samples from each patient was between 1 and 8, taken pretreatment and on-treatment. The CDR3 runs 13 residues. Trimming shortened V by 6 bases and J by 1 base, and 9 bases separated the two germline ends. The germline V gene encodes CDR1 MNHEY and CDR2 SMNVEV (reference sequence). TCRdb keeps only in-frame clones here, not all; method: immunoSEQ multiplex PCR. Seen here are 40,000 or so clones, roughly 92% observed once, and the top ten hold 10% to 12%. This material consisted of PBMCs, taken around atezolizumab (anti-PD-L1) treatment. This chain joins TRBV27 and TRBJ2-5; D possibly corresponds to TRBD1 (6 bases). The TCR comes from a woman aged 55-69 years with urothelial cancer. CDR3 DNA sequence: TGTGCCAGCAGACAGGGCGGCCAAGAGACCCAGTACTTC. Its protein is CASRQGGQETQYF.